Below, one T cell receptor beta chain is given with its context. This clonotype came up many times. Its antigen is still unknown. It has no much larger one-base neighbor in the sample; base qualities were not kept. To prepare the library, 3' RACE was applied. TCR libraries were built from RNA using a 3' RACE protocol with unique molecular identifiers to correct PCR amplification bias. As many as 12 amplicon libraries were pooled and then sequenced on an Illumina MiSeq using v2 2x250 paired-end chemistry. The paper's data handling went like this. Decombinator was used to process the reads, assigning V and J genes and CDR3 and applying barcode-based correction of errors and PCR bias. Repertoires were subsampled to equal depth before Gini coefficients were calculated with the R ineq package. Three approaches were used to assess CDR3 similarity: GLIPH, Hamming distance and a shared triplet metric. The public reads were run again by TCRdb, first through fastp at Q25 and then through MiXCR, and only productive beta chains were kept. Records with the same CDR3 protein are collapsed into one entry carrying the most frequent genes and DNA. TCRdb, not the authors, supplied the V and J calls. For this sample the table gives about 89,000 distinct CDR3 sequences, of which about 7% were detected only once. About 1.1% of the sample lies in the top ten.

V loses 3 bases at its end and J loses 5 bases; junction bases beyond the gene matches: 7. The CDR3 has 16 amino acids, counting the end cysteine and phenylalanine. Kept here is only the CDR3 DNA, which spans 48 bases and is read in frame from base 1. From a lookup of the germline V gene, CDR1 and CDR2 are MDHEN and SYDVKM. The sample comes from a study of HIV-infected children after antiretroviral therapy interruption (dated by TCRdb to the late 2010s). Background on the whole study: All eight included children had a CD4+ count above 500 and a viral load below 50 copies/ml, with four on planned treatment interruption and four on continuous treatment. Exposure to EBV and CMV had been recorded for most participating children. Alongside measurements of thymic output, the study compared TCR repertoires of children on planned treatment interruption with TCR repertoires of children on continuous antiretroviral treatment. Samples from the interruption arm were taken at week 0, at week 12, at the end of interruption (week 24 or 48), and about 3 years after the study ended. A median age of roughly 10 years was recorded in the interruption group, and a median age of 8 years was recorded in the continuous treatment group. In the continuous-treatment arm, samples from corresponding weeks 0, 48 and 150 were analyzed.

Broad study findings and their caveats: An increase in the naive CD4+ Gini coefficient was observed by the end of treatment interruption, suggesting clonal expansion, and a return to baseline was observed by 3 years. For naive CD4+ repertoires of PTI patients, CDR3 sharing between time points dropped once interruption began, while many sequences were shared between the end of interruption and 3 years later. The sorted CD45RA+ naive cells might contain minor non-naive CD45RA+ populations, such as EMRA or stem memory cells. The low number of patients is a limitation and the data should be interpreted with caution.

The treatment or condition label, as the study defines it: PENTA 11 planned treatment interruption arm or continuous ART arm. Children from the United Kingdom aged 2 to 15 years who had been given at least three-drug ART for at least 24 weeks were enrolled as participants. The study required cryopreserved PBMCs containing at least 5 million viable cells, and several candidate patients were excluded because of low viable PBMC yield. Naive CD4+ CD45RA+ CD45RO- T cells were FACS-sorted from thawed PBMCs on a FACSAria III cell sorter. Sorted cells were fixed, and RNA was extracted using the RNeasy FFPE kit followed by the RNeasy Micro kit.

The source is a pool of human donors with HIV. The chain joins TRBV28 to TRBJ2-2, and 9 bases in between align with TRBD1. The source material was CD45RA+ CD4+ T cells from PBMCs, pooled from several time points, sampled from a donor given antiretroviral therapy, either interrupted or continuous. Reading the label with the study, this specimen's cell subset or site is: naive CD4+ CD45RA+ CD45RO- T cells. The CDR3 reads as follows: CASSFRGQGKTGELFF. The nucleotide sequence is given as TGTGCCAGCAGTTTCCGAGGACAGGGGAAAACCGGGGAGCTGTTTTTT.